This TCR beta chain was sequenced during a study of post-analysis software for immune sequencing data. Study-wide results and caveats: Patients carried a handful of TRBV segments more frequently than controls did, and TRBV5-6, TRBV5-1 and TRBV20-1 were among them.

Concerning this clonotype: Its antigen is currently unknown.

Unique molecular identifiers were built into the TCR beta cDNA libraries. TCRdb re-called the PCR reads through MiXCR, storing one row per CDR3 protein. The table has around 770,000 distinct CDR3 sequences, about half seen once. Germline loops: CDR1 LGHDT, CDR2 YNNKEL (reference sequence). V dropped 1 base and J dropped 6 bases, with 13 bases sitting between them. There are 15 residues in the CDR3. This clonotype was obtained from a girl between 5 and 17 years old with multiple sclerosis. Specimen: blood. The chain joins TRBV3-1 to TRBJ2-1; maybe TRBD1 (6 bases). CDR3 bases: TGTGCCAGCAGCCAAGCAAGGGCACAGGGCAATGAGCAGTTCTTC. Its translation is CASSQARAQGNEQFF.